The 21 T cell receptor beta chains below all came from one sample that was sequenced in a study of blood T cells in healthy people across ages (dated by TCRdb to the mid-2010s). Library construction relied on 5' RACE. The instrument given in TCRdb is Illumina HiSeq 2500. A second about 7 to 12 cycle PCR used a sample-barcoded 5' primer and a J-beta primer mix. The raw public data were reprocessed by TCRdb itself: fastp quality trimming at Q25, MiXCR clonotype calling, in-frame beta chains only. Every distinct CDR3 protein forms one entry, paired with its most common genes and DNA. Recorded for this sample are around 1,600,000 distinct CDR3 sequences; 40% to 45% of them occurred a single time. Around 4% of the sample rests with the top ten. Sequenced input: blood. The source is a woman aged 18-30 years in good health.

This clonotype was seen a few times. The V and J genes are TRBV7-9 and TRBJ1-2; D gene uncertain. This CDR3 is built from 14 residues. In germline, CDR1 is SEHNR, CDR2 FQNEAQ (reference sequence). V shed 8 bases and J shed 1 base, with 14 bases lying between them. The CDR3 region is CASSRPNLNYGYTF. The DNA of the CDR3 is TGTGCCAGCTCTCGGCCAAACCTTAACTATGGCTACACCTTC.

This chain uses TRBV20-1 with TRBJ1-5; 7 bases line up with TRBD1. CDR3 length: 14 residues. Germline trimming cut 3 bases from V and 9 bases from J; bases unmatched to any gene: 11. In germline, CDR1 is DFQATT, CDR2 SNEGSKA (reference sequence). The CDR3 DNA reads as TGCAGTGCTAGGGAGAGGGGACAGCGTAGGCCCCAGCATTTT. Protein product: CSARERGQRRPQHF.

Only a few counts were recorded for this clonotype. In DNA form, the CDR3 reads TGTGCCAGCAGTCAAGTGCAGGGAGGCACTGAAGCTTTCTTT. It codes for CASSQVQGGTEAFF. The chain has TRBV12-3 or TRBV12-4 and TRBJ1-1; D possibly corresponds to TRBD1 (5 bases). V shed 5 bases and J shed 4 bases, with 14 bases lying between them. This CDR3 comprises 14 residues.

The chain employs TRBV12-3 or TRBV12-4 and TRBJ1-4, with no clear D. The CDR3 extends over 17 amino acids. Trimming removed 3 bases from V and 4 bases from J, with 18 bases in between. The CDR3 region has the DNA TGTGCCAGCAGTTTTAATAGCCAGGAATGGCGTAATGAAAAACTGTTTTTT. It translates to CASSFNSQEWRNEKLFF.

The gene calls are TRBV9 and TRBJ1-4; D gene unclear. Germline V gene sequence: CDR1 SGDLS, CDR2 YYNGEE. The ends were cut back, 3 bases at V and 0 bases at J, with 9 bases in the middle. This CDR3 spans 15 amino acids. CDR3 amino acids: CASSGKGATNEKLFF. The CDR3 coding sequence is TGTGCCAGCAGCGGGAAGGGCGCAACTAATGAAAAACTGTTTTTT.

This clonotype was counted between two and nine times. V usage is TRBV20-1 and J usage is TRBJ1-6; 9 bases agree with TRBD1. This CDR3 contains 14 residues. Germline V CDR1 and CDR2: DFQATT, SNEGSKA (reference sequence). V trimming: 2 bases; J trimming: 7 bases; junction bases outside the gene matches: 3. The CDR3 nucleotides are TGCAGTGCTAGATCCGGGACAGGGAATTCACCCCTCCACTTT. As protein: CSARSGTGNSPLHF.

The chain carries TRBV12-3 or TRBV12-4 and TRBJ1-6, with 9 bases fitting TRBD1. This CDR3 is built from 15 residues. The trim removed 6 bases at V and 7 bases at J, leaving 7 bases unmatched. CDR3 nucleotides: TGTGCCAGCAGGGATCGGACAGGGGAAAATTCACCCCTCCACTTT. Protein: CASRDRTGENSPLHF.

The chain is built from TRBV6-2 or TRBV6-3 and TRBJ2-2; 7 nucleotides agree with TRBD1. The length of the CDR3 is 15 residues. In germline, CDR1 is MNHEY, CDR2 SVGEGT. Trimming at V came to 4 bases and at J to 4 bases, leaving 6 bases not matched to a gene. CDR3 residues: CASSSPGGSTGELFF. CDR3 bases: TGTGCCAGCAGTTCCCCAGGGGGATCCACCGGGGAGCTGTTTTTT.

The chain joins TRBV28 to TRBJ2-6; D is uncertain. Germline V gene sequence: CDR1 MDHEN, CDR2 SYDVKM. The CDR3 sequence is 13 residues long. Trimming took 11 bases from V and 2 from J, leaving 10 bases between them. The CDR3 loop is CAEFDAGANVLTF. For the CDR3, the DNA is TGTGCCGAGTTCGACGCTGGGGCCAACGTCCTGACTTTC.

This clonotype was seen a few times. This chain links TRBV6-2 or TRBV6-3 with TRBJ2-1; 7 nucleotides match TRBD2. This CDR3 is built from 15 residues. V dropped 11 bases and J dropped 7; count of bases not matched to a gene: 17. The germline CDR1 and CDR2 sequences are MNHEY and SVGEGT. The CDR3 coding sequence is TGTGCCGGCACCACCGGGGGGTCGGAAGGGAATGAGCAGTTCTTC. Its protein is CAGTTGGSEGNEQFF.

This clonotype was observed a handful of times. This CDR3 is CASSTSGTSVLSITDTQYF. CDR3 bases: TGTGCCAGCAGCACCTCCGGGACTAGCGTCCTGTCGATTACAGATACGCAGTATTTT. V is TRBV9 and J is TRBJ2-3, with 10 bases lining up with TRBD2. Germline-derived CDR1 and CDR2 are SGDLS and YYNGEE. V shed 4 bases, J shed 3 bases, and the junction held 17 bases outside the gene matches. CDR3 size: 19 residues.

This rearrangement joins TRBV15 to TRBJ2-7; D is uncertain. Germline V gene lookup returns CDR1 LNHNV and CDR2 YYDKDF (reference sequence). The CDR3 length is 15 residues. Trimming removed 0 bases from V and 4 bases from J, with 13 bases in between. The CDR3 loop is CATSRDPGVEYEQYF. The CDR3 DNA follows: TGTGCCACCAGCAGAGATCCGGGCGTAGAGTACGAGCAGTACTTC.

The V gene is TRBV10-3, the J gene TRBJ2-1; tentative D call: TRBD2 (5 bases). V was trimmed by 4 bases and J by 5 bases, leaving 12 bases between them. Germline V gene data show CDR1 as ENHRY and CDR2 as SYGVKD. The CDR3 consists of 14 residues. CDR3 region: CAISGPGSHNEQFF. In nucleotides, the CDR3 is TGTGCCATCAGTGGCCCGGGATCCCACAATGAGCAGTTCTTC.

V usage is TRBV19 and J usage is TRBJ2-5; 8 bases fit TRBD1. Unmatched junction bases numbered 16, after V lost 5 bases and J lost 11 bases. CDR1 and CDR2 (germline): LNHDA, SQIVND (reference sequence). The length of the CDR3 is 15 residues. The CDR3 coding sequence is TGTGCCAGTAGTGCCCTGGACAGGGTGTCCCACGGGCAGTACTTC. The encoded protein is CASSALDRVSHGQYF. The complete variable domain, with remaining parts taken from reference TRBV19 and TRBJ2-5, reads DGGITQSPKYLFRKEGQNVTLSCEQNLNHDAMYWYRQDPGQGLRLIYYSQIVNDFQKGDIAEGYSVSREKKESFPLTVTSAQKNPTAFYLCASSALDRVSHGQYFGPGTRLLVL.

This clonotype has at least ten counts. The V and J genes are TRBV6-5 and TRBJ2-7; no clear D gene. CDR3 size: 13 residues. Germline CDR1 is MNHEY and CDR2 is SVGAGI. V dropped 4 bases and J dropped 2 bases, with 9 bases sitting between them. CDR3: CASSSAATYEQYF. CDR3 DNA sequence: TGTGCCAGCAGTTCGGCAGCGACCTACGAGCAGTACTTC.

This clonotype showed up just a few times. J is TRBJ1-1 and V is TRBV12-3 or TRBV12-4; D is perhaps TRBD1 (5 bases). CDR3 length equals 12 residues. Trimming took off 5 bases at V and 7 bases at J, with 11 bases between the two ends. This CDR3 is CASSPQDSEAFF. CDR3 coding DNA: TGTGCCAGCAGTCCTCAAGACAGTGAAGCTTTCTTT.

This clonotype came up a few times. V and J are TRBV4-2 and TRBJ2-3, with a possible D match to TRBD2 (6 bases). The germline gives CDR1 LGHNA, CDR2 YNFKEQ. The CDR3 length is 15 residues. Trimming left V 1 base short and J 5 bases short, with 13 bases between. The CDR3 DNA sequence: TGTGCCAGCAGCCAAGTTGCGGGATCGGTAGATACGCAGTATTTT. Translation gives CASSQVAGSVDTQYF.

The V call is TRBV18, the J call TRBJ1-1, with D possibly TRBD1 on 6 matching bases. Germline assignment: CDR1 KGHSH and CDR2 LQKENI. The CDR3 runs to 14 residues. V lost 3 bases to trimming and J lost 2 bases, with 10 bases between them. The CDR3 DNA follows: TGTGCCAGCTCACCGCCGGGACAAAACACTGAAGCTTTCTTT. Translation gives CASSPPGQNTEAFF.

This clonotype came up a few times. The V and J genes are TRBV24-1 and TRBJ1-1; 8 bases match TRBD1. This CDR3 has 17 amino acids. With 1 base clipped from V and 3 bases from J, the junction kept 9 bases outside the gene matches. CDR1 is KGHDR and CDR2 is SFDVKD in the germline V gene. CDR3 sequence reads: CATSDLVPGGADTEAFF. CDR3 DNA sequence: TGTGCCACCAGTGATTTAGTGCCAGGGGGCGCGGACACTGAAGCTTTCTTT.

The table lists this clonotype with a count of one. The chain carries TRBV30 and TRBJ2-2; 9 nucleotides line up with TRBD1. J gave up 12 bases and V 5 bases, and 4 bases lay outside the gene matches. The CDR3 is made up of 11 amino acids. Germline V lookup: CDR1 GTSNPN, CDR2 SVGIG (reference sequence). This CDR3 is CAWGTGKKLFF. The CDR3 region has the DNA TGTGCCTGGGGGACAGGGAAGAAGCTGTTTTTT.

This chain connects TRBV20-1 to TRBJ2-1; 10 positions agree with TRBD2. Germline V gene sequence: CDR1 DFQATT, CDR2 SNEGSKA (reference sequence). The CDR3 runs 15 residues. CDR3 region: CSAVSRAGGPYEQFF. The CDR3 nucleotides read TGCAGCGCCGTTTCCCGAGCGGGAGGGCCCTATGAGCAGTTCTTC.